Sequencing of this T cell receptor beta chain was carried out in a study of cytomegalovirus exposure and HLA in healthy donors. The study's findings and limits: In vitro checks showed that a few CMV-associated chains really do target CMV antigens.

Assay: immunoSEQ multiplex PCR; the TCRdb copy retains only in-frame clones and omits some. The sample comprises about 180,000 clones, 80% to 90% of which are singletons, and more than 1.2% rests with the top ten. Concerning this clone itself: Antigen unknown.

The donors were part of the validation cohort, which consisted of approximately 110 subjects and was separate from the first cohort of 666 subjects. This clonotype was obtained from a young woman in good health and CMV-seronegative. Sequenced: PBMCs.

CDR3 coding DNA: TGCGCCAGCAGCTTACAGGGGGCTGCATGGACTGAAGCTTTCTTT. This gives the protein CASSLQGAAWTEAFF. This chain joins TRBV5-1 and TRBJ1-1; 9 bases are shared with TRBD1. The CDR3 is 15 residues long. Germline loops: CDR1 SGHRS, CDR2 YFSETQ. Trimming removed 2 bases from V and 5 bases from J; junction bases left unmatched: 7. Filled out from reference TRBV5-1 and TRBJ1-1, the complete variable domain reads KAGVTQTPRYLIKTRGQQVTLSCSPISGHRSVSWYQQTPGQGLQFLFEYFSETQRNKGNFPGRFSGRQFSNSRSEMNVSTLELGDSALYLCASSLQGAAWTEAFFGQGTRLTVV.